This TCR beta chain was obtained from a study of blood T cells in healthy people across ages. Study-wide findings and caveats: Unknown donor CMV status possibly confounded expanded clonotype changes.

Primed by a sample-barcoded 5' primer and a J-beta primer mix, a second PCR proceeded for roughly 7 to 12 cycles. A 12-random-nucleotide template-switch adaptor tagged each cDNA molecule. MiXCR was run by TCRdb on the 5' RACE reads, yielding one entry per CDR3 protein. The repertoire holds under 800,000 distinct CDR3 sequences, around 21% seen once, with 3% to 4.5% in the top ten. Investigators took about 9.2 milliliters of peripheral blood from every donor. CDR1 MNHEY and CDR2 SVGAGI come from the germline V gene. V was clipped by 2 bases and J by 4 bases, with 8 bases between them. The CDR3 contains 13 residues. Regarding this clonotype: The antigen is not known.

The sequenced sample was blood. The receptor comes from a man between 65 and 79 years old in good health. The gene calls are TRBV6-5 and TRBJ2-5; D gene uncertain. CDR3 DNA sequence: TGTGCCAGCAGTTACATGATGGGAGAGACCCAGTACTTC. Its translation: CASSYMMGETQYF.